Listed here are 12 T cell receptor beta chains from one sample, sequenced in a study of shared clonotypes between healthy human individuals. Profiling relied on immunoSEQ multiplex PCR, and the TCRdb table lists in-frame clones only, not all of them. The sample holds more than 1,200,000 clones, 98% to 99% seen once. The specimen was naive CD4+ T cells sorted from blood. The subset denotes: CD45RA+ positively selected. These receptors originate from a man aged 30-40 years in good health.

This chain links TRBV7-9 with TRBJ2-5, with D perhaps matching TRBD1 or TRBD2 (5 bases each). CDR1 is SEHNR and CDR2 is FQNEAQ in the germline V gene (reference sequence). This CDR3 spans 14 amino acids. Trimming cost V 2 bases and J 5 bases, with 12 bases left between them. The CDR3 DNA reads as TGTGCCAGCAGCTTATTATCGGGGCGGGAGACCCAGTACTTC. Protein sequence: CASSLLSGRETQYF.

J is TRBJ2-3 and V is TRBV27; no clear D. Germline V CDR1 and CDR2: MNHEY, SMNVEV (reference sequence). This CDR3 region has 13 residues. Trimming pared 6 bases from V and 5 bases from J, leaving 12 bases between. DNA of the CDR3: TGTGCCAGCAGCCAGAGAGAGCGAGATACGCAGTATTTT. Its translation is CASSQRERDTQYF.

This rearrangement joins TRBV5-1 to TRBJ1-3; D is possibly TRBD1 (6 bases). CDR1 is SGHRS and CDR2 is YFSETQ in the germline V gene. The CDR3 runs 15 residues. V was shortened by 1 base and J by 3 bases, with 11 bases between the two germline ends. The CDR3 region is CASSLSGGLGNTIYF. The CDR3 DNA is TGCGCCAGCAGCTTGTCTGGGGGGCTTGGAAACACCATATATTTT.

The chain employs TRBV6-1 and TRBJ2-2, with TRBD2 identical over 7 bases. Trimming cost V 5 bases and J 3 bases; bases outside gene matches: 6. The CDR3 is made up of 15 amino acids. The germline V gene encodes CDR1 MNHNS and CDR2 SASEGT. The chain's CDR3 is CASSKVGLHTGELFF. CDR3 in DNA: TGTGCCAGCAGTAAGGTGGGACTACACACCGGGGAGCTGTTTTTT.

The chain is built from TRBV28 and TRBJ2-5; D gene ambiguous. CDR1 is MDHEN and CDR2 is SYDVKM in the germline V gene. Deletions cut 3 bases from V and 6 bases from J, with 8 bases between. This CDR3 is built from 12 residues. Written as DNA, the CDR3 is TGTGCCAGCAGTTTCAATGGAAAGACCCAGTACTTC. It specifies CASSFNGKTQYF.

This clone has only one observation. The sample carries other DNA sequences with the same CDR3. The chain links TRBV18 to TRBJ1-2, with D maybe TRBD1 (5 bases). The germline gives CDR1 KGHSH, CDR2 LQKENI. The CDR3 extends over 14 amino acids. V was pared by 2 bases and J by 3 bases, with 10 bases between. CDR3 amino acids: CASSPGGGDYGYTF. CDR3 nucleotides: TGTGCCAGCTCACCAGGGGGAGGGGACTATGGCTACACCTTC. Together with reference TRBV18 and TRBJ1-2, the CDR3 gives the full variable domain: NAGVMQNPRHLVRRRGQEARLRCSPMKGHSHVYWYRQLPEEGLKFMVYLQKENIIDESGMPKERFSAEFPKEGPSILRIQQVVRGDSAAYFCASSPGGGDYGYTFGSGTRLTVV.

The rearrangement uses TRBV4-1 and TRBJ2-3, with D maybe TRBD2 (5 bases). V was clipped by 0 bases and J by 2 bases, with 9 bases between them. Germline CDR1 MGHRA, CDR2 YSYEKL. The CDR3 runs 15 residues. CDR3 region: CASSQDGVYTDTQYF. CDR3 nucleotides: TGCGCCAGCAGCCAAGACGGGGTCTACACAGATACGCAGTATTTT.

The chain links TRBV15 to TRBJ2-7, with a weak D call TRBD1 (6 bases). Trimming took 0 bases from V and 11 from J, leaving 17 bases between them. The CDR3 spans 14 residues. The germline CDR1 and CDR2 sequences are LNHNV and YYDKDF (reference sequence). CDR3 nucleotides: TGTGCCACCAGCAGAGATTCAGGGACACGGATTGAGTACTTC. Its translation: CATSRDSGTRIEYF.

CDR3: CSVAGTSGPTLYEQYF. CDR3 bases: TGCAGCGTTGCCGGGACTAGCGGACCGACCCTCTACGAGCAGTACTTC. The chain employs TRBV29-1 and TRBJ2-7; 11 nucleotides align to TRBD2. CDR1 is SQVTM, CDR2 ANQGSEA, per germline. V lost 4 bases, J lost 3 bases, and 11 bases stayed unmatched. CDR3 size: 16 residues.

The chain recombines TRBV19 with TRBJ2-7, with D unresolved. CDR1 and CDR2 from the germline V gene are LNHDA and SQIVND (reference sequence). The CDR3 sequence is 12 residues long. V gave up 8 bases and J gave up 9 bases, with 17 bases separating them. This CDR3 reads CASSLDYGVQYF. The CDR3 region has the DNA TGTGCCAGTTCCCTCGATTATGGGGTGCAGTACTTC.

The chain employs TRBV11-2 and TRBJ2-3; tentative D call: TRBD2 (5 bases). The ends were cut back, 4 bases at V and 4 bases at J, with 18 bases in the middle. The CDR3 contains 16 residues. Germline CDR1 and CDR2: SGHAT and FQNNGV. CDR3 in amino acids: CASSSRIARNSDTQYF. The DNA for the CDR3 is TGTGCCAGCAGCTCCCGTATAGCGAGAAATTCAGATACGCAGTATTTT.

The J gene is TRBJ2-1, the V gene TRBV30; TRBD2 might be the D (7 bases). There are 14 residues in the CDR3. Trimming took off 4 bases at V and 6 bases at J, with 16 bases between the two ends. Germline V lookup: CDR1 GTSNPN, CDR2 SVGIG (reference sequence). The CDR3 loop reads CAWNGRGRSNEQFF. The CDR3 bases are TGTGCCTGGAACGGGCGGGGGCGCAGCAATGAGCAGTTCTTC.